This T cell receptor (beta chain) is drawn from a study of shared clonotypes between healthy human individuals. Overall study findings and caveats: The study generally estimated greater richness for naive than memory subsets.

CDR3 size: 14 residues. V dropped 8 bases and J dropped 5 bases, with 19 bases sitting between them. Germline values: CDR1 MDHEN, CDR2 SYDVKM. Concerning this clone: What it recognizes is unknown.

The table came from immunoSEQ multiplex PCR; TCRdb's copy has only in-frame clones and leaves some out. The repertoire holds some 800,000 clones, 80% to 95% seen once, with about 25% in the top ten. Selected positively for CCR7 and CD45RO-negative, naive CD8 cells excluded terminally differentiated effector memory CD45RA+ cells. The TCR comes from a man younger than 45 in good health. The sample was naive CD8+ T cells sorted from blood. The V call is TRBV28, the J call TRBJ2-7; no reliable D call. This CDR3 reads CASQELGALDEQYF. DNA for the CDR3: TGTGCCAGCCAGGAACTCGGTGCGTTGGACGAGCAGTACTTC.